The following is a TCR beta chain sequence with its context. Germline V gene sequence: CDR1 MNHEY, CDR2 SVGAGI. CDR3 length: 14 amino acids. Each CDR3 protein is one row after TCRdb ran MiXCR on the 5' RACE reads. The data contain hundreds of thousands of distinct CDR3 sequences, roughly 18% of them singletons. This record comes from a study of T-cell memory formation after mild COVID-19. The chain carries TRBV6-5 and TRBJ2-5, with D perhaps TRBD1 or TRBD2 (5 bases each). The sequenced material came from PBMCs or a T cell subset sorted from them (not recorded which). This clonotype was obtained from a man aged 18 to 30 who had mild COVID-19 (a few samples of this study predate the infection). Cell type and time point are not known. Here the CDR3 reads CASGGRGDQGTQYF. In DNA, the CDR3 is TGTGCATCCGGAGGCCGAGGAGATCAGGGGACCCAGTACTTC.